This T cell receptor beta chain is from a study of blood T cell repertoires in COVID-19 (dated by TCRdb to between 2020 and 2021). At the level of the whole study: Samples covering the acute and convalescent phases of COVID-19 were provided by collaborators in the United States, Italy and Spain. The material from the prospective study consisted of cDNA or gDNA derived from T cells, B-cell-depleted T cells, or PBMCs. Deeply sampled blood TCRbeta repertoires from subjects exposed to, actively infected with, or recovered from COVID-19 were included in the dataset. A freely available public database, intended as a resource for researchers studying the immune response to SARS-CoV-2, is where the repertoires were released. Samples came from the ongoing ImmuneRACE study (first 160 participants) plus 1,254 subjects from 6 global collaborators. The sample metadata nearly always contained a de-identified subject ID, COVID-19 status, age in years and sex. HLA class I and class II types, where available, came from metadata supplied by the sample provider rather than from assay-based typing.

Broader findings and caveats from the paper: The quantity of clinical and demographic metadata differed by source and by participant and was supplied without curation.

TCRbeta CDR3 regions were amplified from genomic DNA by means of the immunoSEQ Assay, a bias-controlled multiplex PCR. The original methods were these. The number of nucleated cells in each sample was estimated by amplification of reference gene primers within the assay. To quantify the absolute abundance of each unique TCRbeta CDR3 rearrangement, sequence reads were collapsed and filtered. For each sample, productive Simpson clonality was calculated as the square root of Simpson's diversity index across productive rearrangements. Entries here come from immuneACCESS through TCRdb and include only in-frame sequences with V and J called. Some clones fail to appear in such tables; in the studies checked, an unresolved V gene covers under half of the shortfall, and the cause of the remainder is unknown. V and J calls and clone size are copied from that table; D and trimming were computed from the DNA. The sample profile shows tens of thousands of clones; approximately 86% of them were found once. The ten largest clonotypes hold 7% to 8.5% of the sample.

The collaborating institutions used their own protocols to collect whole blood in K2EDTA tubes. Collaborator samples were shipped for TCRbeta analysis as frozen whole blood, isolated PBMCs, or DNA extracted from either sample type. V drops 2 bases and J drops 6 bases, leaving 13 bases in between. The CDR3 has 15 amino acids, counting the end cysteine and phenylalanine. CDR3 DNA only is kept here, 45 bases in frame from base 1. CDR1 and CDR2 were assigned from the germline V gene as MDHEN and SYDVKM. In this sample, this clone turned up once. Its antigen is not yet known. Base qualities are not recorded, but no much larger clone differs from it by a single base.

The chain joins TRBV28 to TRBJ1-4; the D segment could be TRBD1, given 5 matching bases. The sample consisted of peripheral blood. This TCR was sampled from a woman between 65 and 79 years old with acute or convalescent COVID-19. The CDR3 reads CASSLMGRVHEKLFF. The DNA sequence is TGTGCCAGCAGTTTAATGGGGCGTGTTCATGAAAAACTGTTTTTT.